This T cell receptor beta chain was sequenced for a study of identical twins. cDNA carried unique molecular identifiers, and a universal primer site was added by template switching. TCRdb re-called the 5' RACE reads with MiXCR, one entry per CDR3 protein. The sample holds 1.5 million to 2 million distinct CDR3 sequences, roughly a third seen once. Regarding the study as a whole: Out-of-frame alpha sequences common to twins exhibited an excess of low generation probability. Carriage of fewer insertions was seen in abundant cord blood beta clonotypes, whereas memory repertoires showed none.

Comment on this clonotype: Antigen: not known.

The sequencing input was cord blood. This clonotype was obtained from a newborn girl in good health.

The CDR3, as DNA: TGTGCCAGCAGCTTACTAGCGGGAGTGTCCTACAATGAGCAGTTCTTC. This gives the protein CASSLLAGVSYNEQFF. V usage is TRBV7-2 and J usage is TRBJ2-1; TRBD2 matches 10 bases. Germline-derived CDR1 and CDR2 are SGHTA and FQGNSA. J was trimmed by 1 base and V by 2 bases; bases with no gene match: 2. This CDR3 is 16 amino acids long.